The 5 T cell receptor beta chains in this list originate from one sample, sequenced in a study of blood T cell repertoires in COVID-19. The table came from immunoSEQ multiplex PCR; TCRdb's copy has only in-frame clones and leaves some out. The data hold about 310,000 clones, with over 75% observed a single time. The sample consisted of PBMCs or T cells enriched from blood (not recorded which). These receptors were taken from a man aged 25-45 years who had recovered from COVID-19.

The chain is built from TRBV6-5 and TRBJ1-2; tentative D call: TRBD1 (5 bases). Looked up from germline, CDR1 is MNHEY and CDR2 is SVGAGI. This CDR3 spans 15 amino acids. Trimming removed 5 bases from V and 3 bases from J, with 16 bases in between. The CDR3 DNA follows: TGTGCCAGCAGTAGGGCAGGCGGGGCTCACTATGGCTACACCTTC. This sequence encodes CASSRAGGAHYGYTF.

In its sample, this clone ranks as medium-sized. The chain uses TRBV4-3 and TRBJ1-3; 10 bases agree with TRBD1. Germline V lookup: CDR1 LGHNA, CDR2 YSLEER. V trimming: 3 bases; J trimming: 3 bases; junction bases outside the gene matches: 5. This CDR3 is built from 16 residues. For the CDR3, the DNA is TGCGCCAGCAGCCAGAAGACAGGGGGCGGTGGAAACACCATATATTTT. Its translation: CASSQKTGGGGNTIYF.

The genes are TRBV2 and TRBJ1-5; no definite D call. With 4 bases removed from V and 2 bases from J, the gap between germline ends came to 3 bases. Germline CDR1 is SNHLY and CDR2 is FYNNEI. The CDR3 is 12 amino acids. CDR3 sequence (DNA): TGTGCCAGCAGTGCAGGCAATCAGCCCCAGCATTTT. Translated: CASSAGNQPQHF. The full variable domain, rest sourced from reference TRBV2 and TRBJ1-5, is EPEVTQTPSHQVTQMGQEVILRCVPISNHLYFYWYRQILGQKVEFLVSFYNNEISEKSEIFDDQFSVERPDGSNFTLKIRSTKLEDSAMYFCASSAGNQPQHFGDGTRLSIL.

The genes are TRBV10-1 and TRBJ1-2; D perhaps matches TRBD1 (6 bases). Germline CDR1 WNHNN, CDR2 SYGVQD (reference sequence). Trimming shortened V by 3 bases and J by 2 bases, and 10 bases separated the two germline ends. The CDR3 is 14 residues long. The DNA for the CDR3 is TGCGCCAGCAGTGAAACAGGGAAAAACTATGGCTACACCTTC. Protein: CASSETGKNYGYTF.

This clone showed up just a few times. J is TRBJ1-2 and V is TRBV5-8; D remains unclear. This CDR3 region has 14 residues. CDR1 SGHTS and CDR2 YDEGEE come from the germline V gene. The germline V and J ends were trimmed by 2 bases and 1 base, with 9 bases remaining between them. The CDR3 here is CASSFPDFNYGYTF. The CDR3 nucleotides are TGTGCCAGCAGCTTTCCAGATTTTAACTATGGCTACACCTTC.